These T cell receptor beta chains were read from a single sample in a study of cytomegalovirus exposure and HLA in healthy donors. Repertoires were generated with immunoSEQ multiplex PCR, while TCRdb's copy carries only in-frame clones and drops some. The data show about 160,000 clones, roughly 79% seen once. The sequencing input was PBMCs. Every receptor here comes from a woman between 45 and 60 years old in good health and CMV-seronegative. Both conserved end residues are part of each CDR3. Each record gives: J gene, V gene, clone size, D gene, CDR3 protein, CDR3 DNA. D genes are given only for firm matches. Clone size is stated in some rows and not others, as once, few, many or a class when expanded.

TRBJ2-1,TRBV2,.,TRBD2,CASRALAGRYNEQFF,TGTGCCAGCAGGGCACTAGCGGGAAGGTACAATGAGCAGTTCTTC
TRBJ1-2,TRBV28,.,TRBD1,CASSLIYYATGLTGSGGYTF,TGTGCCAGCAGCCTAATCTACTACGCGACAGGGCTTACCGGATCGGGTGGCTACACCTTC
TRBJ2-7,TRBV5-1,.,TRBD1,CASSSGQGSDEQYF,TGCGCCAGCAGCTCCGGACAGGGGTCAGACGAGCAGTACTTC
TRBJ1-1,TRBV5-4,.,.,CASSLGSHTEAFF,TGTGCCAGCAGCTTGGGGAGCCACACTGAAGCTTTCTTT
TRBJ1-1,TRBV28,.,TRBD1,CASSHRGRRTEAFF,TGTGCCAGCAGCCACAGGGGGCGACGGACTGAAGCTTTCTTT
TRBJ1-1,TRBV5-5,.,.,CASSLGLLNTEAFF,TGTGCCAGCAGTCTGGGACTCCTGAACACTGAAGCTTTCTTT
TRBJ1-1,TRBV7-8,.,.,CASSPTRILNTEAFF,TGTGCCAGCAGCCCGACTCGAATTTTGAACACTGAAGCTTTCTTT
TRBJ2-5,TRBV29-1,.,TRBD1,CSIGPGQGEGETQYF,TGCAGCATAGGCCCGGGACAGGGGGAAGGAGAGACCCAGTACTTC
TRBJ2-7,TRBV30,.,.,CASRVEGSYEQYF,TGTGCCTCGCGGGTGGAAGGCTCCTACGAGCAGTACTTC
TRBJ2-1,TRBV19,.,TRBD2,CASSPFGEGGYNEQFF,TGTGCCAGTAGTCCCTTTGGGGAGGGAGGCTACAATGAGCAGTTCTTC
TRBJ2-1,TRBV7-8,.,.,CASSLYQGSSYNEQFF,TGTGCCAGCAGCTTATACCAGGGGAGCTCCTACAATGAGCAGTTCTTC
TRBJ1-6,TRBV9,.,TRBD1,CASSPRTGGSPLHF,TGTGCCAGCAGCCCCCGGACAGGAGGTTCACCCCTCCACTTT
TRBJ2-5,TRBV6-1,.,.,CASSVSRYGVIQYF,TGTGCCAGCAGTGTATCTCGGTACGGGGTGATCCAGTACTTC
TRBJ2-3,TRBV7-9,.,.,CSSSPLTDTQYF,TGTTCCAGCAGCCCTCTCACAGATACGCAGTATTTT
TRBJ2-3,TRBV6-4,.,TRBD1,CASRAGTGTDTQYF,TGTGCCAGCAGAGCCGGGACAGGCACAGATACGCAGTATTTT
TRBJ2-7,TRBV12-2,.,.,CASRLAGTWSSGRSWEEQYF,TGTGCAAGTCGCTTAGCGGGTACATGGTCGAGCGGGAGAAGTTGGGAGGAGCAGTACTTC
TRBJ1-3,TRBV19,once,.,CASSPGSSGNTIYF,TGTGCCAGTTCGCCAGGATCCTCTGGAAACACCATATATTTT
TRBJ1-5,TRBV7-2,.,.,CAVGSREGNQPQHF,TGCGCAGTAGGGAGCAGGGAGGGCAATCAGCCCCAGCATTTT
TRBJ1-2,TRBV7-2,.,TRBD1,CASSHGQGNGYTF,TGTGCCAGCAGTCATGGACAGGGGAATGGCTACACCTTC
TRBJ2-3,TRBV27,few,TRBD1,CASNRWGQNTDTQYF,TGTGCCAGCAACCGGTGGGGACAGAACACAGATACGCAGTATTTT
TRBJ1-5,TRBV28,.,.,CASSRRGNQPQHF,TGTGCCAGCAGTCGGCGCGGGAATCAGCCCCAGCATTTT
TRBJ2-7,TRBV10-2,.,TRBD2,CASSAGLAVSEQYF,TGCGCCAGCAGTGCGGGACTAGCTGTCTCCGAGCAGTACTTC
TRBJ1-1,TRBV2,few,TRBD1,CASGEDRGITEAFF,TGTGCCAGCGGGGAGGACAGGGGAATCACTGAAGCTTTCTTT
TRBJ1-2,TRBV6-1,.,TRBD1,CASSGRGNRGHGYTF,TGTGCCAGCAGTGGTAGAGGAAACAGGGGGCATGGCTACACCTTC
TRBJ2-5,TRBV30,once,TRBD2,CAWTGGWEETQYF,TGTGCCTGGACGGGAGGCTGGGAGGAGACCCAGTACTTC
TRBJ1-1,TRBV7-9,.,.,CASSLAGGRGEAFF,TGTGCCAGCAGCTTAGCGGGGGGGAGGGGGGAAGCTTTCTTT
TRBJ1-2,TRBV7-9,.,TRBD1,CASSLAEDRGGYGYTF,TGTGCCAGCAGCTTAGCGGAGGACAGGGGAGGCTATGGCTACACCTTC
TRBJ1-2,TRBV13,.,TRBD1,CASSSDRVGYTF,TGTGCCAGCAGCTCTGACAGGGTTGGCTACACCTTC
TRBJ1-3,TRBV28,.,.,CASGLGGPGNTIYF,TGTGCCAGCGGTCTAGGGGGTCCTGGAAACACCATATATTTT
TRBJ2-5,TRBV15,.,TRBD1,CATSQETGVGETQYF,TGTGCCACCAGTCAGGAGACAGGGGTTGGGGAGACCCAGTACTTC
TRBJ2-5,TRBV10-3,.,TRBD2,CAISRTSGRSEETQYF,TGTGCCATCAGTCGGACTAGCGGGAGATCGGAGGAGACCCAGTACTTC
TRBJ1-1,TRBV9,.,.,CASSVGHSNTEAFF,TGTGCCAGCAGCGTAGGACACTCAAACACTGAAGCTTTCTTT
TRBJ1-1,TRBV6-6,.,.,CASTPDRRNTEAFF,TGTGCCAGCACCCCCGACAGGCGGAACACTGAAGCTTTCTTT
TRBJ2-7,TRBV11-2,.,.,CASSPIAAENSYEQYF,TGTGCCAGCAGCCCCATTGCAGCGGAGAACTCCTACGAGCAGTACTTC
TRBJ2-2,TRBV2,.,.,CASRSGYTGELFF,TGTGCCAGCCGTAGCGGATACACCGGGGAGCTGTTTTTT
TRBJ1-2,TRBV27,.,.,CASSLSGPKGQYGYTF,TGTGCCAGCAGTTTATCCGGACCCAAAGGACAGTATGGCTACACCTTC
TRBJ2-7,TRBV18,once,.,CASSPDRSHWEQYF,TGTGCCAGCTCACCTGACAGGTCCCACTGGGAGCAGTACTTC
TRBJ1-3,TRBV6-6,.,TRBD1,CASNEDRGGNTIYF,TGTGCCAGCAACGAGGACAGGGGTGGAAACACCATATATTTT
TRBJ1-1,TRBV11-2,.,.,CASVPLRGGGYTEAFF,TGTGCCAGCGTCCCCCTCCGGGGGGGCGGCTACACTGAAGCTTTCTTT
TRBJ2-2,TRBV9,.,TRBD2,CASSVAWREKDTGELFF,TGTGCCAGCAGCGTAGCGTGGCGGGAGAAGGATACCGGGGAGCTGTTTTTT
TRBJ2-3,TRBV6-5,.,TRBD2,CASSYGRGGLDTQYF,TGTGCCAGCAGTTACGGGCGGGGGGGCCTTGATACGCAGTATTTT
TRBJ1-1,TRBV27,.,.,CASSLVRENTEAFF,TGTGCCAGCAGTTTAGTTCGGGAGAACACTGAAGCTTTCTTT
TRBJ2-7,TRBV11-3,few,TRBD1,CASSLGSGTGEFEQYF,TGTGCCAGCAGCTTAGGGAGTGGGACAGGGGAGTTCGAGCAGTACTTC
TRBJ2-7,TRBV6-5,.,TRBD1,CASSTSWTGLYEQYF,TGTGCCAGCAGTACTTCTTGGACAGGGCTATACGAGCAGTACTTC
TRBJ2-7,TRBV4-1,many,TRBD1,CASSHYRDRGPSGYYEQYF,TGCGCCAGCAGCCACTACCGGGACAGGGGGCCATCGGGCTACTACGAGCAGTACTTC
TRBJ2-1,TRBV20-1,.,.,CSASTRGEQFF,TGCAGTGCTAGTACGCGCGGTGAGCAGTTCTTC
TRBJ2-7,TRBV4-1,.,.,CASSPGGADPYEQYF,TGCGCCAGCAGCCCAGGAGGGGCGGACCCCTACGAGCAGTACTTC
TRBJ2-5,TRBV29-1,.,TRBD1,CSVAAAGGLQETQYF,TGCAGCGTTGCTGCCGCAGGGGGCTTGCAAGAGACCCAGTACTTC
TRBJ2-1,TRBV13,.,.,CASSLAEKRRALSSYNEQFF,TGTGCCAGCAGCTTAGCCGAAAAACGGCGGGCTCTAAGCTCCTACAATGAGCAGTTCTTC
TRBJ1-2,TRBV18,few,TRBD1,CASSPEGARGYTF,TGTGCCAGCTCACCGGAGGGGGCGAGGGGCTACACCTTC
TRBJ1-2,TRBV16,.,TRBD1,CASSQIDYGQDNYGYTF,TGTGCCAGCAGCCAAATTGATTATGGACAGGACAACTATGGCTACACCTTC
TRBJ2-3,TRBV5-4,few,.,CASSLGARMSADTQYF,TGTGCCAGCAGCTTGGGGGCAAGGATGTCGGCAGATACGCAGTATTTT
TRBJ2-7,TRBV18,once,.,CASSPLAGAAYEQYF,TGTGCCAGCTCACCACTGGCAGGGGCGGCCTACGAGCAGTACTTC